The clone carrying this TCR beta chain turned up a few times. Trimming at V came to 6 bases and at J to 4 bases, leaving 13 bases not matched to a gene. CDR3 length: 16 residues. CDR1 SQVTM and CDR2 ANQGSEA come from the germline V gene. These data come from a study of blood T cell repertoires in COVID-19. About the research overall: From the United States, Italy and Spain came samples of acute and convalescent COVID-19. Sources were T cells, B-cell-depleted T cells, or PBMCs; the material itself was cDNA or gDNA.

Original methodology: From reference gene primer amplification, estimates of nucleated cell counts were derived. TCRdb's copy holds only in-frame clones and misses some; the assay was immunoSEQ multiplex PCR. Clone size and the V and J calls come from that table; the DNA yielded D and trimming. The profile shows about 150,000 clones, around 90% of them singletons. The sequence derives from a man aged 45 to 65 with acute or convalescent COVID-19. Sequenced sample: peripheral blood. J is TRBJ1-1 and V is TRBV29-1, with 11 nucleotides matching TRBD1. The CDR3 DNA reads TGCAGCGTAACATTCGGACAGGGGGCGTTGGGCACTGAAGCTTTCTTT. This encodes CSVTFGQGALGTEAFF.